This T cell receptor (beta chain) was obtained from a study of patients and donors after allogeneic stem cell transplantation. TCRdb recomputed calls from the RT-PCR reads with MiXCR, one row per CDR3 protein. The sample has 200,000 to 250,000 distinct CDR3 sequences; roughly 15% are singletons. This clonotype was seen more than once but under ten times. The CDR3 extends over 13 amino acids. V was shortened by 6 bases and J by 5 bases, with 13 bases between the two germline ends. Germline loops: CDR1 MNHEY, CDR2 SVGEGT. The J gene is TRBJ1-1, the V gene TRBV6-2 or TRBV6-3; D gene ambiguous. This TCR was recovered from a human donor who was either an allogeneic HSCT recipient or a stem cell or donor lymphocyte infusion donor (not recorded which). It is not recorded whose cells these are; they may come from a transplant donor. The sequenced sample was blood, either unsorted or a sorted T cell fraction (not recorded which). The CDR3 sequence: CASSLQSFTEAFF. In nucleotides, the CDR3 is TGTGCCAGCAGCCTCCAGAGTTTTACTGAAGCTTTCTTT.